One TCR beta chain is described in this entry. This sample is part of a study of blood T cell repertoires in COVID-19. Germline trimming cut 5 bases from V and 2 bases from J; bases unmatched to any gene: 6. The V gene's germline CDR1 is MNHEY and CDR2 SMNVEV (reference sequence). The CDR3 runs 15 residues. Individuals drawn from around 25 US areas were roughly 18 to 89 years old. Assignments of participants to cohorts depended upon their own reported clinical history. Per the study methods: The assay estimated nucleated cells by amplifying reference gene primers. Clones were sequenced by immunoSEQ multiplex PCR, and TCRdb holds only the in-frame ones, with some missing. V and J calls and clone size follow that table, whereas D and trimming were derived from the DNA. The data contain 250,000 to 350,000 clones, under 90% of them singletons.

Sequenced sample: PBMCs or T cells enriched from blood (not recorded which). This TCR came from a woman between 50 and 59 years old who had been exposed to COVID-19. V usage is TRBV27 and J usage is TRBJ2-1; 7 positions match TRBD1. The CDR3, as DNA: TGTGCCAGCAGTCCCTGGGACAGAGCCTACAATGAGCAGTTCTTC. Amino acids: CASSPWDRAYNEQFF.